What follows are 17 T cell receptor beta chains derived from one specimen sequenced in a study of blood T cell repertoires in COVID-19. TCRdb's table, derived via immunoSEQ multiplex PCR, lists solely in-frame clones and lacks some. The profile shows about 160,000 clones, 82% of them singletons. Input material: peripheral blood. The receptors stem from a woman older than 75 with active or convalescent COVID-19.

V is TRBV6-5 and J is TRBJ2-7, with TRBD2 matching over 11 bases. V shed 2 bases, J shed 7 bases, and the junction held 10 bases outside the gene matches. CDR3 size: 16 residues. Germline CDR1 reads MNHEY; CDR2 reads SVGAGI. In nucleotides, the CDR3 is TGTGCCAGCAGTTACGCAGGTCTAGCGGGAGGTGAAGAGCAGTACTTC. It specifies CASSYAGLAGGEEQYF.

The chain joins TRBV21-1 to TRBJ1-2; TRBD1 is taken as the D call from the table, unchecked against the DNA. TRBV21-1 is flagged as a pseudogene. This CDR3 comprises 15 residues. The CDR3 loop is CASRKTNGTVYGYTF. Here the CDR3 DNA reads TGTGCCAGCAGAAAGACCAATGGGACAGTCTATGGCTACACCTTC.

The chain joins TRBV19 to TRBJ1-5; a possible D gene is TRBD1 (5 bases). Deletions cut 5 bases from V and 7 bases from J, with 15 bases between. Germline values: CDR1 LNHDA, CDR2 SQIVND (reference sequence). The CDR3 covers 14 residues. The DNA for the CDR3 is TGTGCCAGTAGTTTGGCAGGGATGGGGCAGCCCCAGCATTTT. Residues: CASSLAGMGQPQHF.

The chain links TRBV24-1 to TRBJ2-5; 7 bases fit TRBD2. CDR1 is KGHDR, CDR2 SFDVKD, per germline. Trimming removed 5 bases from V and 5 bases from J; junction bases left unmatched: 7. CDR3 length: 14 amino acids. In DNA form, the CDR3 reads TGTGCCACCAGTGCCGGGGGAGGGAGCGAGACCCAGTACTTC. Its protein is CATSAGGGSETQYF.

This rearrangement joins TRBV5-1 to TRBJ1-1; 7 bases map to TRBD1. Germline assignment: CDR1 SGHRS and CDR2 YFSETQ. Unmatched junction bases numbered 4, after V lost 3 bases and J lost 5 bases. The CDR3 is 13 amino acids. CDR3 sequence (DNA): TGCGCCAGCAGCTGGACAGGAGGGACTGAAGCTTTCTTT. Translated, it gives CASSWTGGTEAFF.

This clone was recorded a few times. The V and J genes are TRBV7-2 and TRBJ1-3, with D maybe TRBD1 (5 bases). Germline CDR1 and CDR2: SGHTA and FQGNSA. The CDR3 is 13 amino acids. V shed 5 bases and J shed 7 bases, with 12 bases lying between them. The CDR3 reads CASSRFQGNTIYF. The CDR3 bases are TGTGCCAGCAGCCGTTTTCAGGGCAACACCATATATTTT.

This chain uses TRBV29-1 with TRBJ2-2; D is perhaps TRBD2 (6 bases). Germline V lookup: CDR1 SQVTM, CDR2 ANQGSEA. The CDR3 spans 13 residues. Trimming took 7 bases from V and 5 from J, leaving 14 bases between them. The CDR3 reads CSADTSRTGELFF. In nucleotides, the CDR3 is TGCAGCGCAGATACTAGCCGGACCGGGGAGCTGTTTTTT.

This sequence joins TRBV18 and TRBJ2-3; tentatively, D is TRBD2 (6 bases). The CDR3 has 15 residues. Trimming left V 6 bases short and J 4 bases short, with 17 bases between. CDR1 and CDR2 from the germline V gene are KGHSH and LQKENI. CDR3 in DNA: TGTGCCAGCTCGCTAGCGAGTGCACGGGCAGATACGCAGTATTTT. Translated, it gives CASSLASARADTQYF.

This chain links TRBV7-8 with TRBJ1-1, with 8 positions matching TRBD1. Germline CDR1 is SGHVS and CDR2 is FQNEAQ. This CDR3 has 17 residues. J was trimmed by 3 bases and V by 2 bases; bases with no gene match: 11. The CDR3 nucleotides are TGTGCCAGCAGCTTATGGGGCAGGGGGCGAGGAGACACTGAAGCTTTCTTT. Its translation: CASSLWGRGRGDTEAFF. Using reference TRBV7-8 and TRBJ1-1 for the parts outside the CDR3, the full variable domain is GAGVSQSPRYKVAKRGQDVALRCDPISGHVSLFWYQQALGQGPEFLTYFQNEAQLDKSGLPSDRFFAERPEGSVSTLKIQRTQQEDSAVYLCASSLWGRGRGDTEAFFGQGTRLTVV.

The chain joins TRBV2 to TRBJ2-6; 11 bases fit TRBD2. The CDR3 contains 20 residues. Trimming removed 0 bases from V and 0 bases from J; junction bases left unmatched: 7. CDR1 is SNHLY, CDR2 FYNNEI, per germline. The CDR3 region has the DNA TGTGCCAGCAGTGAAGCTCTAGCGGGAGGACCCCTCTCTGGGGCCAACGTCCTGACTTTC. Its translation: CASSEALAGGPLSGANVLTF.

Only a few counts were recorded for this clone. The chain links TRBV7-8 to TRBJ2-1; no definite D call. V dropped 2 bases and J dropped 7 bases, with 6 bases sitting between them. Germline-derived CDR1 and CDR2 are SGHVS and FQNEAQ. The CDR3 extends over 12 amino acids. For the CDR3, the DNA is TGTGCCAGCAGCTTAAACGCGAATGAGCAGTTCTTC. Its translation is CASSLNANEQFF.

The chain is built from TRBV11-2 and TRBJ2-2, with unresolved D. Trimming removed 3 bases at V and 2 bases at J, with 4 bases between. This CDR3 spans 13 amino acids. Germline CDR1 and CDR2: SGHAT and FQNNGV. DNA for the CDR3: TGTGCCAGCAGCTTCCAAAACACCGGGGAGCTGTTTTTT. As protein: CASSFQNTGELFF.

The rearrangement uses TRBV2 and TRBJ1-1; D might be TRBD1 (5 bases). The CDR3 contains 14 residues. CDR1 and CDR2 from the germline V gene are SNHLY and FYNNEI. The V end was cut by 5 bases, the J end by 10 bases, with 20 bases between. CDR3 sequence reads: CASSPRTPGGGAFF. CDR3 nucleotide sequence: TGTGCCAGCAGTCCCCGAACTCCCGGGGGTGGAGCTTTCTTT.

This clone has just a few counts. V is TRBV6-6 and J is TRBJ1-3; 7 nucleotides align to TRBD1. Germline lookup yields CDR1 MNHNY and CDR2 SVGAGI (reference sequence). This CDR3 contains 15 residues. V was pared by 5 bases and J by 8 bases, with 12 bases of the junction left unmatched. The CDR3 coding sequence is TGTGCCAGCAGTCTCCTGGACAGGAGGGGGGACACCATATATTTT. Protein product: CASSLLDRRGDTIYF.

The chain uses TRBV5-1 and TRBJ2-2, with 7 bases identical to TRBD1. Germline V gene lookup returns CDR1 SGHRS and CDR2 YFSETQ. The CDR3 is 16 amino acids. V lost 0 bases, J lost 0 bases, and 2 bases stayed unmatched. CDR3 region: CASSLGTGANTGELFF. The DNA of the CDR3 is TGCGCCAGCAGCTTGGGAACAGGGGCGAACACCGGGGAGCTGTTTTTT.

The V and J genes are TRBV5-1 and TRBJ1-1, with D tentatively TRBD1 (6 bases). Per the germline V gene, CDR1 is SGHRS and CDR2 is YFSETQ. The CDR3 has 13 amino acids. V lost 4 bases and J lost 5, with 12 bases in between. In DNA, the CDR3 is TGCGCCAGCAGCGGGGCAGGGGCTACTGAAGCTTTCTTT. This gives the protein CASSGAGATEAFF.

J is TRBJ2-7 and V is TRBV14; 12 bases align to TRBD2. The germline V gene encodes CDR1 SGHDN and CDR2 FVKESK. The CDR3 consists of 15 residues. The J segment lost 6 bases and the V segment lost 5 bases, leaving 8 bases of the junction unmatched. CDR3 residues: CASSLRLAGVSEQYF. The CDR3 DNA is TGTGCCAGCAGCTTGAGACTAGCGGGAGTAAGCGAGCAGTACTTC. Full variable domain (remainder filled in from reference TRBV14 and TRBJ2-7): EAGVTQFPSHSVIEKGQTVTLRCDPISGHDNLYWYRRVMGKEIKFLLHFVKESKQDESGMPNNRFLAERTGGTYSTLKVQPAELEDSGVYFCASSLRLAGVSEQYFGPGTRLTVT.